This TCR beta chain was sequenced during a study of cytomegalovirus exposure and HLA in healthy donors. Study as a whole: Earlier, approximately 110 million unique TCR beta sequences were recovered from about 200 million T cells by an analysis.

Use of 60 Vbeta and 13 Jbeta primers characterized the PCR. Assay used: immunoSEQ multiplex PCR; TCRdb lists only in-frame clones, some missing. The sample has about 120,000 clones; around 80% are singletons. Germline-derived CDR1 and CDR2 are MNHEY and SMNVEV (reference sequence). V was cut by 5 bases and J by 0 bases, with 8 bases left in between. The CDR3 has 14 amino acids. Every donor was a healthy person donating bone marrow. The sequenced sample was PBMCs. This TCR was recovered from a man between 45 and 60 years old in good health and CMV-seronegative. The rearrangement uses TRBV27 and TRBJ2-1; D is ambiguous. The CDR3 region is CASSRRSSYNEQFF. The CDR3, as DNA: TGTGCCAGCAGTCGAAGGAGCTCCTACAATGAGCAGTTCTTC.